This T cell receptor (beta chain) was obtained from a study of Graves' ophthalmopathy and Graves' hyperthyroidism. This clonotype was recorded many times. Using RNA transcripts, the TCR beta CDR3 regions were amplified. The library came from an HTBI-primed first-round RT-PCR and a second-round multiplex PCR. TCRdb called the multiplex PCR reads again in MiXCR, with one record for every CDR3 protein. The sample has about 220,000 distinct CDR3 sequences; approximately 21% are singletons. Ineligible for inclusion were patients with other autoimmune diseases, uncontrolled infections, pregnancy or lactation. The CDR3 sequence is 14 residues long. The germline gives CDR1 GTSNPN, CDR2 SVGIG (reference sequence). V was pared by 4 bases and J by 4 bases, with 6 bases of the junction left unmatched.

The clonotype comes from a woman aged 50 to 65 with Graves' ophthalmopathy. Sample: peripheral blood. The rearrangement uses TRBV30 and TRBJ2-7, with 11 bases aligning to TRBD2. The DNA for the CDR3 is TGTGCCTGGACAAAGGGGACTAGCGGATACGAGCAGTACTTC. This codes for CAWTKGTSGYEQYF.